This T cell receptor (beta chain) was obtained from a study of spatial heterogeneity in lung cancer. TCRdb called the 5' RACE reads again in MiXCR, with one record for every CDR3 protein. The sample lists tens of thousands of distinct CDR3 sequences; less than 6.5% were seen once. The V gene end was trimmed by 0 bases and the J gene end by 7 bases; junction bases not matched to a gene: 8. This CDR3 is built from 15 residues. Germline V gene sequence: CDR1 LGHNA, CDR2 YNFKEQ. The table lists this clonotype with a few counts. Time point given: blood at routine non-recurrence follow-up after resection. Unsorted whole RNA from tumor, nontumor lung or frozen PBMC underwent sequencing.

The material sequenced was PBMCs, taken at follow-up. The source of this sequence is a female donor with early-stage non-small cell lung cancer. The chain has TRBV4-2 and TRBJ2-7, with TRBD1 matching 8 bases. The CDR3 nucleotides read TGTGCCAGCAGCCAAGAGGGAGGACAGGGACGGGAGCAGTACTTC. Translating gives CASSQEGGQGREQYF.